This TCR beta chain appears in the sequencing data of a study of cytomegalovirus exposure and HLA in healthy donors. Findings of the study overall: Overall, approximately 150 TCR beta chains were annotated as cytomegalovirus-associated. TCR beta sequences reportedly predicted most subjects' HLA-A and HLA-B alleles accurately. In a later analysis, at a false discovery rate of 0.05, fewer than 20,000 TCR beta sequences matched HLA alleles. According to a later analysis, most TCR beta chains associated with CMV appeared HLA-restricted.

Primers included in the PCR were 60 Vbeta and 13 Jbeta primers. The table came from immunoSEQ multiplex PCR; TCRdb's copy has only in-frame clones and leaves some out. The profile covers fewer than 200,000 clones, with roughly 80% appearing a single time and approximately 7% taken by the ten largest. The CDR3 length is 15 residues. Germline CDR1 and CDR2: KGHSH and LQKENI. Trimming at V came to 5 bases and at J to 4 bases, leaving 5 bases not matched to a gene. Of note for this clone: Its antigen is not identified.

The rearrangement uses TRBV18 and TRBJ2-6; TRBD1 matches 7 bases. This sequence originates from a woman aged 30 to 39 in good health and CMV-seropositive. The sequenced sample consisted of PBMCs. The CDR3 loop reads CASSSRGPGANVLTF. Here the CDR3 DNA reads TGTGCCAGCTCATCAAGGGGGCCGGGGGCCAACGTCCTGACTTTC.